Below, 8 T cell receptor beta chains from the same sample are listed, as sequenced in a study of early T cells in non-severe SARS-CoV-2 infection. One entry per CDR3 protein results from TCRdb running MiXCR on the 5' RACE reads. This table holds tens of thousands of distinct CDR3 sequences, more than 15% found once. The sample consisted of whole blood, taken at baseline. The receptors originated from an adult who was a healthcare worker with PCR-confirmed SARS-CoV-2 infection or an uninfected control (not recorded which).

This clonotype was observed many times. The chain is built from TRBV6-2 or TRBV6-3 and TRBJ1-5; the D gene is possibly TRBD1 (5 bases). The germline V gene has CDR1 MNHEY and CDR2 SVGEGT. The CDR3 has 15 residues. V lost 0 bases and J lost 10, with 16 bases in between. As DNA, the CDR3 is TGTGCCAGCAGTTACTCGGAAAGGAGGGGTAGACCCCAGCATTTT. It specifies CASSYSERRGRPQHF.

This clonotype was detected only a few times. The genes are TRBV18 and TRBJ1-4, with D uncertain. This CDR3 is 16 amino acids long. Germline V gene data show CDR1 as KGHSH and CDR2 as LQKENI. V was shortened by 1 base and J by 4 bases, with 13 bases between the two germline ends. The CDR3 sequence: CASSPRIRAFNEKLFF. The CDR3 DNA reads TGTGCCAGCTCACCACGGATCCGGGCATTTAATGAAAAACTGTTTTTT.

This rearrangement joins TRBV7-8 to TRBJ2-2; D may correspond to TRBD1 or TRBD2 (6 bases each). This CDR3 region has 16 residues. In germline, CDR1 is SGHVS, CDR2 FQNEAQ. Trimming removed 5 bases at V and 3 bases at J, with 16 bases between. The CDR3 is CASSTRGGTYTGELFF. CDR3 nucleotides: TGTGCCAGCAGCACTCGAGGGGGGACCTACACCGGGGAGCTGTTTTTT.

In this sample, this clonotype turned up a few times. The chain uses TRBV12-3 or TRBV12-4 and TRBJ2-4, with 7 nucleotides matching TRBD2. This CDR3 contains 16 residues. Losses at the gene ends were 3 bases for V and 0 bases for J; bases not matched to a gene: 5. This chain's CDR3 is CASSFLAELAKNIQYF. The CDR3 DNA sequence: TGTGCCAGCAGTTTTCTAGCGGAGCTAGCCAAAAACATTCAGTACTTC.

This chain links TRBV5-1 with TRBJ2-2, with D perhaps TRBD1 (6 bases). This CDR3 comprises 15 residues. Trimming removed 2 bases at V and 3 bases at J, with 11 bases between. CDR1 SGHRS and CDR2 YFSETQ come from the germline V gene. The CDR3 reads CASSLAGVDTGELFF. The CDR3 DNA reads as TGCGCCAGCAGCTTAGCAGGGGTCGACACCGGGGAGCTGTTTTTT.

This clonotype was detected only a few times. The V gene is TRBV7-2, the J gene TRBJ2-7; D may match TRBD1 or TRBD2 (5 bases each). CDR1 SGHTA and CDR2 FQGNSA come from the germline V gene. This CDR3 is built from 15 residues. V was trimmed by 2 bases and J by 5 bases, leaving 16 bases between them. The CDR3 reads CASSLRQGERDEQYF. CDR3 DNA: TGTGCCAGCAGCTTAAGGCAGGGAGAAAGGGACGAGCAGTACTTC.

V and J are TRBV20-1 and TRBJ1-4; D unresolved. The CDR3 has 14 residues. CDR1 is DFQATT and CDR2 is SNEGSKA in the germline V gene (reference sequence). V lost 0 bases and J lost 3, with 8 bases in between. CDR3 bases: TGCAGTGCTAGAGATTTCGGGGCTAATGAAAAACTGTTTTTT. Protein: CSARDFGANEKLFF.

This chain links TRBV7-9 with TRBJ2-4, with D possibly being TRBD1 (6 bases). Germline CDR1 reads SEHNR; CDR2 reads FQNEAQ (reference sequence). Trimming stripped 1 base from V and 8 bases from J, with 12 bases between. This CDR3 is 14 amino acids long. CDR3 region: CASSLGTGWDIQYF. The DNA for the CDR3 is TGTGCCAGCAGCTTAGGTACAGGGTGGGACATTCAGTACTTC. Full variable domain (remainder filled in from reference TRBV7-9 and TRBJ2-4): DTGVSQNPRHKITKRGQNVTFRCDPISEHNRLYWYRQTLGQGPEFLTYFQNEAQLEKSRLLSDRFSAERPKGSFSTLEIQRTEQGDSAMYLCASSLGTGWDIQYFGAGTRLSVL.